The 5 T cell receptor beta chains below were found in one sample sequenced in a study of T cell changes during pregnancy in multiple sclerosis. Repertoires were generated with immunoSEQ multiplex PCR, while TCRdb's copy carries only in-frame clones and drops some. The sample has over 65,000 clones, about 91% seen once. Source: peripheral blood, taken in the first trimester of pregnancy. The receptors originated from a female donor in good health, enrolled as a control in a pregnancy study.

The CDR3 DNA reads as TGTGCCAGTAGTATGGGGGGTACGGGGGCCAACGTCCTGACTTTC. Its translation is CASSMGGTGANVLTF. The J gene is TRBJ2-6, the V gene TRBV19; weak D call: TRBD2 (6 bases). This CDR3 is built from 15 residues. The germline CDR1 and CDR2 sequences are LNHDA and SQIVND (reference sequence). V was cut by 3 bases and J by 4 bases, with 10 bases left in between.

CDR3 region: CASSLREGMNTEAFF. The CDR3 bases are TGTGCCAGCAGCTTAAGGGAGGGGATGAACACTGAAGCTTTCTTT. The gene calls are TRBV7-3 and TRBJ1-1; the D gene is possibly TRBD1 (5 bases). Germline CDR1 is SGHTA and CDR2 is FQGTGA. The CDR3 extends over 15 amino acids. V dropped 1 base and J dropped 0 bases, with 9 bases sitting between them.

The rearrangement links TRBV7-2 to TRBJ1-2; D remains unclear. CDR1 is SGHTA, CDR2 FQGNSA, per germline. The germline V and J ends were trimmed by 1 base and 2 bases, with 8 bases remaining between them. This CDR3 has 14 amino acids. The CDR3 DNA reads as TGTGCCAGCAGCTTAGTGGCAGGAAACTATGGCTACACCTTC. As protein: CASSLVAGNYGYTF.

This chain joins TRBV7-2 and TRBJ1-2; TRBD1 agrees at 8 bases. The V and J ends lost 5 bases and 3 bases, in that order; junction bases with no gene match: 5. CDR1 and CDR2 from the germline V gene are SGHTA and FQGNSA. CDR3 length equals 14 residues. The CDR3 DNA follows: TGTGCCAGCAGCATACAGGGGGTTGACTATGGCTACACCTTC. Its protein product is CASSIQGVDYGYTF.

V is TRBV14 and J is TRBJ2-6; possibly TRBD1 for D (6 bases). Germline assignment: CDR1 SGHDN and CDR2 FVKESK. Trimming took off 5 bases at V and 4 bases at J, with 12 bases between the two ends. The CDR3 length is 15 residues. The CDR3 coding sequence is TGTGCCAGCAGCTATACAGGGTCCGGGGCCAACGTCCTGACTTTC. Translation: CASSYTGSGANVLTF.